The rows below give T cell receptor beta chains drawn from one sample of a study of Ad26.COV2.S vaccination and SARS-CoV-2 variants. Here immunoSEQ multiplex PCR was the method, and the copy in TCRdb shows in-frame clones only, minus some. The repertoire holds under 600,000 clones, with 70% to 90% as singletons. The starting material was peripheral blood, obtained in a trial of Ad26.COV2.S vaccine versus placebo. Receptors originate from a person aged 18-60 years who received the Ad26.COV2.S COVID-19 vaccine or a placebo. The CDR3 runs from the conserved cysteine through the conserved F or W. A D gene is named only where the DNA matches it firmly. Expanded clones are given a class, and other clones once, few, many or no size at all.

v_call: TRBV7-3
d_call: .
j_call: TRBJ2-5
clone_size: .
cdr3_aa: CASSPHDARSGQTQYF
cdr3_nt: TGTGCCAGCAGCCCGCATGACGCTAGAAGCGGACAGACCCAGTACTTC

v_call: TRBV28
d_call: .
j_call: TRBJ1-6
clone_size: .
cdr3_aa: CASSLFVKANNSPLHF
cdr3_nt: TGTGCCAGCAGTTTATTCGTGAAGGCTAATAATTCACCCCTCCACTTT

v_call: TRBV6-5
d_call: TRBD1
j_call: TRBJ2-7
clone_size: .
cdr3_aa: CASSAGQAASYEQYF
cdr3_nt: TGTGCCAGCAGCGCTGGACAGGCAGCCTCCTACGAGCAGTACTTC

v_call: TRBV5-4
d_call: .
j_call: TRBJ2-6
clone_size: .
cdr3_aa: CASSLMKSSGANVLTF
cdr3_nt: TGTGCCAGCAGCTTAATGAAGAGCTCTGGGGCCAACGTCCTGACTTTC

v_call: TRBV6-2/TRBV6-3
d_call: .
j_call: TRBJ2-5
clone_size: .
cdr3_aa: CASSYSARDHQETQYF
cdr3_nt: TGTGCCAGCAGTTACTCGGCCCGGGATCACCAAGAGACCCAGTACTTC

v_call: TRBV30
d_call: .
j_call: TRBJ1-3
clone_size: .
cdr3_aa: CAWSVMSTIYF
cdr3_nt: TGTGCCTGGAGTGTAATGAGCACCATATATTTT

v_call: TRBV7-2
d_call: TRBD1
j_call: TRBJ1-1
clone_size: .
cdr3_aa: CASSFRDRDTEAFF
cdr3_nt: TGTGCCAGCAGCTTCCGGGACAGGGACACTGAAGCTTTCTTT

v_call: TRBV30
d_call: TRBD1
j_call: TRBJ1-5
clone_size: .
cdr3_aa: CAWSVPPGGGPQHF
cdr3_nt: TGTGCCTGGAGTGTACCGCCAGGGGGTGGGCCCCAGCATTTT

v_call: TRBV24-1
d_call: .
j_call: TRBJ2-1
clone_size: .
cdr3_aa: CATSGEGAKNEQFF
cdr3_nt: TGTGCCACCTCAGGGGAGGGGGCTAAGAATGAGCAGTTCTTC

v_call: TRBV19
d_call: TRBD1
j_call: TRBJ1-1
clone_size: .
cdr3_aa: CASDGQGKAFF
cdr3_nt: TGTGCCAGTGATGGACAGGGGAAAGCTTTCTTT

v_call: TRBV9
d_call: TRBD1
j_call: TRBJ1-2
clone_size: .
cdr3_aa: CASSGGTAHVYGYTF
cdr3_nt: TGTGCCAGCAGCGGAGGGACAGCGCACGTCTATGGCTACACCTTC

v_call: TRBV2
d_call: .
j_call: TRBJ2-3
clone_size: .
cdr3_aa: CASRPATNTDTQYF
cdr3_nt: TGTGCCAGCAGACCTGCTACAAACACAGATACGCAGTATTTT

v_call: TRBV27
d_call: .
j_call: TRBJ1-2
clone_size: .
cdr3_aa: CASSFGGRLGGYTF
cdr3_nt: TGTGCCAGCAGTTTTGGGGGGCGTCTAGGTGGCTACACCTTC

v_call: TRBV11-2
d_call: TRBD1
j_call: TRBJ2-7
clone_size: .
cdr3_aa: CASSLGQGYSYEQYF
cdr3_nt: TGTGCCAGCAGCCTAGGACAGGGGTACTCCTACGAGCAGTACTTC

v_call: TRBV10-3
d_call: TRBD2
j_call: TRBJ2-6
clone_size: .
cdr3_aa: CAIGTSGHGANVLTF
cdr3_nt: TGTGCCATCGGGACTAGCGGGCATGGGGCCAACGTCCTGACTTTC

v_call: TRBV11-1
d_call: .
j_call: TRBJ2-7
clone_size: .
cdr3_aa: CASSPSGHGADEQYF
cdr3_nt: TGTGCCAGCAGCCCCTCGGGACACGGCGCGGACGAGCAGTACTTC

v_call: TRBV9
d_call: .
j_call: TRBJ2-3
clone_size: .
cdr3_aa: CASSDTHATDTQYF
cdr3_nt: TGTGCCAGCAGCGACACTCACGCCACAGATACGCAGTATTTT

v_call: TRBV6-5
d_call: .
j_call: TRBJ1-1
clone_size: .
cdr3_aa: CASSYSPGRVGEAFF
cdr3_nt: TGTGCCAGCAGTTACTCCCCCGGGCGTGTGGGGGAAGCTTTCTTT

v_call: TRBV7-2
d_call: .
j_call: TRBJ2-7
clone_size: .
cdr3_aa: CASRAAQVLSYEQYF
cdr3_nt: TGTGCCAGCAGGGCTGCTCAGGTCCTCTCCTACGAGCAGTACTTC

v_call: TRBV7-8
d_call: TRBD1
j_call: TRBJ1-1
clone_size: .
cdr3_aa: CASSLSRTGRNTEAFF
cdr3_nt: TGTGCCAGCAGCTTATCCCGGACAGGGAGGAACACTGAAGCTTTCTTT

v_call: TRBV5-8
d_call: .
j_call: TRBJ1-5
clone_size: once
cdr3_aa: CASSFELAAYQPQHF
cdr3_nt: TGTGCCAGCAGCTTTGAGTTGGCAGCATATCAGCCCCAGCATTTT

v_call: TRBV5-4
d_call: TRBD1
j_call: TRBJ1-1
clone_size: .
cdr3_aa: CASGTKATGSYTEAFF
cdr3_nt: TGTGCCAGCGGAACTAAAGCGACAGGGTCGTACACTGAAGCTTTCTTT

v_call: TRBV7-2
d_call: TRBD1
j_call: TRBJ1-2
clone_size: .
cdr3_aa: CASSLVWDRGIYGYTF
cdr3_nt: TGTGCCAGCAGCTTAGTTTGGGACAGGGGAATCTATGGCTACACCTTC

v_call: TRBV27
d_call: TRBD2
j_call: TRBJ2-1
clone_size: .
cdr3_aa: CASSPLAGGHNEQFF
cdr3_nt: TGTGCCAGCAGTCCTTTAGCGGGGGGGCACAATGAGCAGTTCTTC

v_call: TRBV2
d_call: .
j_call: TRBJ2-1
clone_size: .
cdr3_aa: CASKLDDGNEQFF
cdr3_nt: TGTGCCAGCAAACTTGATGATGGCAATGAGCAGTTCTTC

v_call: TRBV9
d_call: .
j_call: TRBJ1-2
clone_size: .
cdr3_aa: CASGRGNFYGYTF
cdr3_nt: TGTGCCAGCGGCCGGGGTAATTTCTATGGCTACACCTTC

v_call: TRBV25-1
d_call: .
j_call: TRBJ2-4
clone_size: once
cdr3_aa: CASSPTGTGNQNIQYF
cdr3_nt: TGTGCCAGCAGCCCTACAGGAACGGGGAACCAAAACATTCAGTACTTC

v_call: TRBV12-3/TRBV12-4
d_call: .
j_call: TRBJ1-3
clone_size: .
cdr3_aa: CASRGNTIYF
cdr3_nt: TGTGCCAGCCGTGGAAACACCATATATTTT

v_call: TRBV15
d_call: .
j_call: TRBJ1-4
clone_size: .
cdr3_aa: CATSDGVGDEKLFF
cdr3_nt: TGTGCCACCAGCGACGGGGTGGGGGACGAAAAACTGTTTTTT

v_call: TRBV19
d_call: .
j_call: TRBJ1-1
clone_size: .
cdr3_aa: CASSILGGRAFF
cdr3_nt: TGTGCCAGTAGTATTCTGGGGGGAAGAGCTTTCTTT

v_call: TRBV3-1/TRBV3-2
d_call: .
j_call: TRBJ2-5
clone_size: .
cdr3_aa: CASSQEFPGAKTQYF
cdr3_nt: TGTGCCAGCAGCCAAGAGTTTCCGGGGGCCAAGACCCAGTACTTC

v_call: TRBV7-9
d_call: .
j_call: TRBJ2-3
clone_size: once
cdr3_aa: CASSLQLLVDTQYF
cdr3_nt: TGTGCCAGCAGCTTACAACTACTCGTAGATACGCAGTATTTT

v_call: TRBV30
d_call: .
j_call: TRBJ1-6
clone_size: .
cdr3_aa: CAWTASRTPLNSPLHF
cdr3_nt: TGTGCCTGGACCGCATCGAGGACCCCCCTGAATTCACCCCTCCACTTT

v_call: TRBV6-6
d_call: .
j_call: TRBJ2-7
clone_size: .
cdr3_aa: CASSYSPYEQYF
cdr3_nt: TGTGCCAGCAGTTACTCCCCCTACGAGCAGTACTTC

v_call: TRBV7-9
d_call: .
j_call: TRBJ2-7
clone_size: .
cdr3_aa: CASSLGALAYEQYF
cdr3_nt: TGTGCCAGCAGCTTAGGTGCCCTGGCCTACGAGCAGTACTTC